The clone carrying this T cell receptor beta chain was observed a handful of times. Its specificity is not known. Samples each had at least 5 micrograms of total RNA extracted. Combining a sample-barcoded 5' primer with a J-beta primer mix, a second PCR ran for about 7 to 12 cycles. TCRdb itself ran the 5' RACE reads through MiXCR, one entry per CDR3 protein. The sample lists about 1.8 million distinct CDR3 sequences, 40% to 55% occurring once. This entry is derived from a study of blood T cells in healthy people across ages. Overall study results and limits: Unsorted PBMC material precluded a definitive naive versus antigen-experienced comparison. Estimates based on one million T cells were treated as lower bounds. Significant beta diversity loss was already apparent by age roughly 38, declining roughly linearly.

After removal of 4 bases from V and 4 bases from J, the junction contained 3 bases not matched to a gene. The CDR3 extends over 13 amino acids. Germline V lookup: CDR1 SGHAT, CDR2 FQDESV (reference sequence). Sequencing was performed on blood. This receptor was taken from a middle-aged woman in good health. The V gene is TRBV11-1, the J gene TRBJ2-5; 7 bases are shared with TRBD2. The CDR3 protein is CASSSRTRETQYF. The CDR3 region has the DNA TGTGCCAGCAGCTCCCGGACTAGAGAGACCCAGTACTTC.